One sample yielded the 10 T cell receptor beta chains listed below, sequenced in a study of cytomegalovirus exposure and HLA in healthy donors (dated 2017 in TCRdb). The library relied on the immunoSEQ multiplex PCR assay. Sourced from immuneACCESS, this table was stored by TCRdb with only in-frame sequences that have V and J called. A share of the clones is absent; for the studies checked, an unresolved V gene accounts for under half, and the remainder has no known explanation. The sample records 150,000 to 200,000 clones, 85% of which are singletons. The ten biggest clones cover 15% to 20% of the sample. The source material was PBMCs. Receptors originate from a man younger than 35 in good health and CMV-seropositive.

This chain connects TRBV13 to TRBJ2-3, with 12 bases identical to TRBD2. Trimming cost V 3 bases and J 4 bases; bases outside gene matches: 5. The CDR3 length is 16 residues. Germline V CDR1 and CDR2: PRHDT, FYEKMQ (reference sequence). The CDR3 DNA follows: TGTGCCAGCAGCTTTTATCTAGCGGGGGGGCCAGATACGCAGTATTTT. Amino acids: CASSFYLAGGPDTQYF. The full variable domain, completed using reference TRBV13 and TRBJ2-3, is AAGVIQSPRHLIKEKRETATLKCYPIPRHDTVYWYQQGPGQDPQFLISFYEKMQSDKGSIPDRFSAQQFSDYHSELNMSSLELGDSALYFCASSFYLAGGPDTQYFGPGTRLTVL.

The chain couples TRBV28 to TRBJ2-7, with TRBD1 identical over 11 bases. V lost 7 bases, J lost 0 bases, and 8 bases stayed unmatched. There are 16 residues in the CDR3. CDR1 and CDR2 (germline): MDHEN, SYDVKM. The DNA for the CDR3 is TGTGCCAGCACCTCAGGGGGACAGGGGGACTCCTACGAGCAGTACTTC. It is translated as CASTSGGQGDSYEQYF.

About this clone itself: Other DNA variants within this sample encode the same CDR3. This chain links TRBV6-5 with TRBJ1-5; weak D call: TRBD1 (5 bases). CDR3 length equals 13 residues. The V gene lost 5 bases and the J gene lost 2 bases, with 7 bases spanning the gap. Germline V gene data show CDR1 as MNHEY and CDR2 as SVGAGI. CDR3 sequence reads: CASSPGGNQPQHF. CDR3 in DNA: TGTGCCAGCAGTCCGGGGGGCAATCAGCCCCAGCATTTT.

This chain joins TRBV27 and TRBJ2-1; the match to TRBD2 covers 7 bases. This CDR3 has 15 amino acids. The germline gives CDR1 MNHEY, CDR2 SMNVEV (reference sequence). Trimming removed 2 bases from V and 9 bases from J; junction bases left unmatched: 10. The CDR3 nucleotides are TGTGCCAGCAGTTTACGTGGGGGGGATAACAGTGAGCAGTTCTTC. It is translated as CASSLRGGDNSEQFF.

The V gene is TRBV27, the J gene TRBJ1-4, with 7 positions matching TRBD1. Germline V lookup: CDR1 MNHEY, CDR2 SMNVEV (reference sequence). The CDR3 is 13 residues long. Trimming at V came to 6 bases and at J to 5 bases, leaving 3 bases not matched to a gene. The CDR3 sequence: CASSRDRNEKLFF. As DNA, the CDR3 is TGTGCCAGCAGCCGGGACAGAAATGAAAAACTGTTTTTT.

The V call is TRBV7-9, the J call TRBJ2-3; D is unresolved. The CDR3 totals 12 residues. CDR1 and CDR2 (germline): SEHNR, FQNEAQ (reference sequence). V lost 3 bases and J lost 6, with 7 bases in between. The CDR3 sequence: CASSFSGDTQYF. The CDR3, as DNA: TGTGCCAGCAGCTTCTCCGGGGATACGCAGTATTTT.

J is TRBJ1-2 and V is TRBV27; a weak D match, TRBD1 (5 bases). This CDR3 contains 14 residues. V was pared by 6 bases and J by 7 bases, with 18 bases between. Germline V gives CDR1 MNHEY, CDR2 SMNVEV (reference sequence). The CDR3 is CASSARTFRGGYTF. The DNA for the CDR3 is TGTGCCAGCAGCGCAAGGACATTTCGAGGTGGCTACACCTTC.

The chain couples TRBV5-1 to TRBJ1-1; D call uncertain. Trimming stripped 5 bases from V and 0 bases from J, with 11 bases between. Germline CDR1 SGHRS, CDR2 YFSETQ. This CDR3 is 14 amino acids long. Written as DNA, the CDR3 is TGCGCCAGCAGGGATACAGTTATGAACACTGAAGCTTTCTTT. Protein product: CASRDTVMNTEAFF.

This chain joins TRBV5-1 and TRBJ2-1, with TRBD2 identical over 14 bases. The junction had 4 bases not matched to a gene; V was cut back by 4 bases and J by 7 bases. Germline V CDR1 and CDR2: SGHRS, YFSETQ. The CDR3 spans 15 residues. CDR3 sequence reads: CASSRLAGGPNEQFF. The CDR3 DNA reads TGCGCCAGCAGCCGACTAGCGGGAGGGCCGAATGAGCAGTTCTTC.

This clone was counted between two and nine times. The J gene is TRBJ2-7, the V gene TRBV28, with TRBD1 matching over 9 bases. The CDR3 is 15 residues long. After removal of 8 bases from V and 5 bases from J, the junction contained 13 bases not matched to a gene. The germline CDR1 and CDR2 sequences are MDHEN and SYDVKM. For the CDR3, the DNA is TGTGCCAGCCCTTCGACCCGGGACAGGGTCGACGAGCAGTACTTC. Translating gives CASPSTRDRVDEQYF. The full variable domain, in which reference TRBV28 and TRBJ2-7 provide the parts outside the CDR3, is DVKVTQSSRYLVKRTGEKVFLECVQDMDHENMFWYRQDPGLGLRLIYFSYDVKMKEKGDIPEGYSVSREKKERFSLILESASTNQTSMYLCASPSTRDRVDEQYFGPGTRLTVT.